What follows are 28 T cell receptor beta chains derived from one specimen sequenced in a study of cytomegalovirus exposure and HLA in healthy donors. Clones were sequenced by immunoSEQ multiplex PCR, and TCRdb holds only the in-frame ones, with some missing. Of 60,000 to 70,000 clones listed, about 89% were seen once; the top ten hold over 1.5%. The specimen was PBMCs. These receptors were taken from a woman aged 18 to 35 in good health and CMV-seronegative.

The genes are TRBV27 and TRBJ2-2, with TRBD1 as a possible D gene (6 bases). Germline V lookup: CDR1 MNHEY, CDR2 SMNVEV (reference sequence). Trimming stripped 2 bases from V and 7 bases from J, with 20 bases between. This CDR3 is 17 amino acids long. The CDR3 protein is CASSLDSGVARGGELFF. CDR3 coding DNA: TGTGCCAGCAGTTTAGACTCAGGGGTCGCACGAGGCGGGGAGCTGTTTTTT.

As to this clone: At one boundary the junction diverges from the germline segment, which might be a read error. The chain combines TRBV5-1 with TRBJ2-5, with 12 positions matching TRBD2. The CDR3 extends over 14 amino acids. Germline loops: CDR1 SGHRS, CDR2 YFSETQ. In nucleotides, the CDR3 is TGCGCCAGCAGCTCTAGCGGGGGGGAAGACACCCAGTACTTC. Translation: CASSSSGGEDTQYF.

The chain recombines TRBV18 with TRBJ2-2, with 11 bases fitting TRBD2. CDR1 is KGHSH, CDR2 LQKENI, per germline. The J segment lost 6 bases and the V segment lost 1 base, leaving 7 bases of the junction unmatched. The CDR3 contains 17 residues. The CDR3 DNA is TGTGCCAGCTCACCACGCCTGACTAGCGGGATAGCCGGGGAGCTGTTTTTT. Its protein product is CASSPRLTSGIAGELFF. Full variable domain (rest looked up from reference TRBV18 and TRBJ2-2): NAGVMQNPRHLVRRRGQEARLRCSPMKGHSHVYWYRQLPEEGLKFMVYLQKENIIDESGMPKERFSAEFPKEGPSILRIQQVVRGDSAAYFCASSPRLTSGIAGELFFGEGSRLTVL.

This clone was observed once. The rearrangement uses TRBV6-5 and TRBJ2-1; D remains unclear. Germline V gene data show CDR1 as MNHEY and CDR2 as SVGAGI. V was shortened by 6 bases and J by 9 bases, with 9 bases between the two germline ends. This CDR3 has 11 amino acids. CDR3 nucleotide sequence: TGTGCCAGCAGATCGACGGGTGAGCAGTTCTTC. Amino acids: CASRSTGEQFF.

This clone showed up just once. The chain combines TRBV19 with TRBJ2-1; 9 bases match TRBD1. Germline CDR1 is LNHDA and CDR2 is SQIVND (reference sequence). With V trimmed by 4 bases and J by 4 bases, 5 bases remained unmatched. The CDR3 length is 15 residues. Here the CDR3 reads CASSRDRASYNEQFF. The CDR3 nucleotides are TGTGCCAGTAGTAGGGACAGGGCTAGTTACAATGAGCAGTTCTTC. Using reference TRBV19 and TRBJ2-1 for the parts outside the CDR3, the full variable domain is DGGITQSPKYLFRKEGQNVTLSCEQNLNHDAMYWYRQDPGQGLRLIYYSQIVNDFQKGDIAEGYSVSREKKESFPLTVTSAQKNPTAFYLCASSRDRASYNEQFFGPGTRLTVL.

This chain joins TRBV29-1 and TRBJ2-3; TRBD2 agrees at 9 bases. CDR3 length: 13 amino acids. CDR1 and CDR2 (germline): SQVTM, ANQGSEA. V lost 4 bases and J lost 3; bases outside the gene matches: 2. The CDR3 nucleotides are TGCAGCGTTGTTAGCGGGAGTACAGATACGCAGTATTTT. The encoded protein is CSVVSGSTDTQYF.

This clone appeared a few times. This sequence joins TRBV13 and TRBJ2-5, with 9 bases aligning to TRBD1. Germline V lookup: CDR1 PRHDT, CDR2 FYEKMQ (reference sequence). Trimming removed 4 bases from V and 5 bases from J; junction bases left unmatched: 8. This CDR3 is 15 amino acids long. The DNA for the CDR3 is TGTGCCAGCAGCTGGATAACAGGGGGCGGGGAGACCCAGTACTTC. This sequence encodes CASSWITGGGETQYF.

The chain has TRBV5-1 and TRBJ1-1; a weak D match, TRBD1 (5 bases). The CDR3 runs to 15 residues. Trimming pared 2 bases from V and 5 bases from J, leaving 16 bases between. Germline V gives CDR1 SGHRS, CDR2 YFSETQ. The CDR3 spells CASSLTGLSRTEAFF. The CDR3 nucleotides are TGCGCCAGCAGCTTAACGGGACTCTCGAGGACTGAAGCTTTCTTT.

The rearrangement joins TRBV28 to TRBJ2-7; 8 nucleotides match TRBD2. Germline V gene lookup returns CDR1 MDHEN and CDR2 SYDVKM. The CDR3 is made up of 16 amino acids. V was pared by 5 bases and J by 1 base, with 10 bases of the junction left unmatched. The CDR3 loop reads CASSMTSAKISYEQYF. The CDR3 region has the DNA TGTGCCAGCAGTATGACTAGCGCTAAAATATCCTACGAGCAGTACTTC.

The chain joins TRBV18 to TRBJ1-1; TRBD1 matches 7 bases. Looked up from germline, CDR1 is KGHSH and CDR2 is LQKENI. The CDR3 totals 14 residues. J gave up 2 bases and V 5 bases, and 5 bases lay outside the gene matches. The CDR3 sequence: CASSIQGINTEAFF. In DNA form, the CDR3 reads TGTGCCAGCTCAATACAGGGGATAAACACTGAAGCTTTCTTT.

The chain uses TRBV7-6 and TRBJ2-7; maybe TRBD2 (7 bases). CDR3 length equals 16 residues. V was shortened by 1 base and J by 5 bases, with 18 bases between the two germline ends. Germline CDR1 is SGHVS and CDR2 is FNYEAQ. CDR3 nucleotide sequence: TGTGCCAGCAGCTTAGGGGGGGGGCAGGGTAACCACGAGCAGTACTTC. The encoded protein is CASSLGGGQGNHEQYF.

This clone was picked up a small number of times. The chain combines TRBV25-1 with TRBJ1-2; D gene unclear. The CDR3 is made up of 13 amino acids. Trimming cost V 6 bases and J 5 bases, with 13 bases left between them. The germline V gene has CDR1 MGHDK and CDR2 SYGVNS. The CDR3 DNA reads TGTGCCAGCAGGGGGAGTCGACGGTATGGCTACACCTTC. This translates into CASRGSRRYGYTF.

The rearrangement links TRBV7-3 to TRBJ2-7; 7 nucleotides match TRBD1. The CDR3 consists of 13 residues. CDR1 and CDR2 from the germline V gene are SGHTA and FQGTGA. V shed 5 bases, J shed 5 bases, and the junction held 6 bases outside the gene matches. The CDR3: CASSRQGPDEQYF. Written as DNA, the CDR3 is TGTGCCAGCAGCCGACAGGGCCCGGACGAGCAGTACTTC.

The chain employs TRBV5-1 and TRBJ1-1; possibly TRBD1 for D (6 bases). The CDR3 covers 14 residues. Per germline, CDR1 SGHRS and CDR2 YFSETQ. Trimming left V 5 bases short and J 1 base short, with 12 bases between. CDR3 DNA: TGCGCCAGCAGACCCAGGGGACAGAACACTGAAGCTTTCTTT. Translation: CASRPRGQNTEAFF.

The V gene is TRBV4-2, the J gene TRBJ1-5, with D tentatively TRBD1 (6 bases). The CDR3 extends over 17 amino acids. Between the trimmed V and J ends, which lost 0 bases and 4 bases, there was a span of 16 bases. Germline V gives CDR1 LGHNA, CDR2 YNFKEQ. The CDR3 nucleotides are TGTGCCAGCAGCCAAGATCAAATACGGGACACAAATCAGCCCCAGCATTTT. This sequence encodes CASSQDQIRDTNQPQHF.

The chain recombines TRBV30 with TRBJ2-7; D perhaps matches TRBD1 (6 bases). V was clipped by 0 bases and J by 7 bases, with 16 bases between them. The germline V gene encodes CDR1 GTSNPN and CDR2 SVGIG (reference sequence). CDR3 length equals 14 residues. CDR3 sequence reads: CAWSVTGLFNEQYF. The CDR3 nucleotides are TGTGCCTGGAGTGTGACAGGCTTATTCAATGAGCAGTACTTC.

The chain joins TRBV29-1 to TRBJ2-7, with D tentatively TRBD2 (6 bases). The V gene's germline CDR1 is SQVTM and CDR2 ANQGSEA. V was pared by 4 bases and J by 3 bases, with 22 bases between. The CDR3 loop spans 16 amino acids. CDR3 DNA: TGCAGCGTTGCCCGGGGGACGACTTCGGCGGACTACGAGCAGTACTTC. Translation gives CSVARGTTSADYEQYF.

The chain recombines TRBV28 with TRBJ2-1; 13 bases are shared with TRBD2. The trim removed 5 bases at V and 9 bases at J, leaving 10 bases unmatched. Per germline, CDR1 MDHEN and CDR2 SYDVKM. This CDR3 spans 16 amino acids. CDR3 sequence (DNA): TGTGCCAGCAGTAGTACTAGCGGGGGGGCAGTTGGTGAGCAGTTCTTC. Encoded protein: CASSSTSGGAVGEQFF. The whole variable domain, filled in from reference TRBV28 and TRBJ2-1, reads DVKVTQSSRYLVKRTGEKVFLECVQDMDHENMFWYRQDPGLGLRLIYFSYDVKMKEKGDIPEGYSVSREKKERFSLILESASTNQTSMYLCASSSTSGGAVGEQFFGPGTRLTVL.

The chain combines TRBV6-1 with TRBJ1-5; 7 nucleotides agree with TRBD1. Looked up from germline, CDR1 is MNHNS and CDR2 is SASEGT. The CDR3 extends over 15 amino acids. After removal of 4 bases from V and 2 bases from J, the junction contained 5 bases not matched to a gene. The CDR3 loop is CASSGQGRGNQPQHF. The CDR3 bases are TGTGCCAGCAGTGGACAGGGTCGGGGCAATCAGCCCCAGCATTTT.

The J gene is TRBJ2-2, the V gene TRBV6-5; tentative D call: TRBD1 (5 bases). CDR3 size: 14 residues. The germline gives CDR1 MNHEY, CDR2 SVGAGI. Between the trimmed V and J ends, which lost 2 bases and 4 bases, there was a span of 8 bases. The CDR3 DNA sequence: TGTGCCAGCAGTTACAGTGACAGCACCGGGGAGCTGTTTTTT. Residues: CASSYSDSTGELFF.

The chain employs TRBV19 and TRBJ2-7; TRBD2 matches at 9 bases. Germline lookup yields CDR1 LNHDA and CDR2 SQIVND (reference sequence). CDR3 length: 17 residues. Germline trimming cut 4 bases from V and 6 bases from J; bases unmatched to any gene: 16. For the CDR3, the DNA is TGTGCCAGTAGTACTCGCCGCGGGGGGGGCCCCTGGGTCGAGCAGTACTTC. Its translation is CASSTRRGGGPWVEQYF.

The V and J genes are TRBV9 and TRBJ2-2, with 7 bases fitting TRBD1. CDR1 SGDLS and CDR2 YYNGEE come from the germline V gene. The V and J ends lost 0 bases and 0 bases, in that order; junction bases with no gene match: 2. This CDR3 is 16 amino acids long. CDR3 region: CASSVGGTANTGELFF. DNA of the CDR3: TGTGCCAGCAGCGTAGGAGGGACAGCGAACACCGGGGAGCTGTTTTTT.

The gene calls are TRBV6-1 and TRBJ2-2; D gene ambiguous. Trimming removed 5 bases at V and 4 bases at J, with 5 bases between. The CDR3 contains 12 residues. Germline CDR1 reads MNHNS; CDR2 reads SASEGT. DNA of the CDR3: TGTGCCAGCAGTCTCCTCACCGGGGAGCTGTTTTTT. Translated: CASSLLTGELFF.

This sequence joins TRBV18 and TRBJ2-4; TRBD2 agrees at 10 bases. Per the germline V gene, CDR1 is KGHSH and CDR2 is LQKENI. Trimming took 0 bases from V and 4 from J; bases not matched to a gene: 9. This CDR3 is 18 amino acids long. CDR3 bases: TGTGCCAGCTCACCACCAGGGAACCTAGCGGGGGAGAAAAACATTCAGTACTTC. Amino acid sequence: CASSPPGNLAGEKNIQYF.

This chain joins TRBV7-6 and TRBJ1-4, with unresolved D. The CDR3 spans 15 residues. V was clipped by 1 base and J by 5 bases, with 11 bases between them. The germline V gene encodes CDR1 SGHVS and CDR2 FNYEAQ. The CDR3 DNA reads TGTGCCAGCAGCTTAGACCTCATGCGGAATGAAAAACTGTTTTTT. It yields the protein CASSLDLMRNEKLFF.

The rearrangement joins TRBV30 to TRBJ1-1, with a weak D call TRBD1 (5 bases). Trimming left V 1 base short and J 3 bases short, with 12 bases between. The CDR3 consists of 14 residues. Germline CDR1 reads GTSNPN; CDR2 reads SVGIG (reference sequence). The CDR3 spells CAWSGYRPHTEAFF. The DNA for the CDR3 is TGTGCCTGGAGTGGCTACAGGCCTCACACTGAAGCTTTCTTT.

The rearrangement joins TRBV27 to TRBJ1-1, with unresolved D. Deletions cut 7 bases from V and 2 bases from J, with 11 bases between. The CDR3 contains 13 residues. CDR1 is MNHEY, CDR2 SMNVEV, per germline (reference sequence). The chain's CDR3 is CASKGLLNTEAFF. Here the CDR3 DNA reads TGTGCCAGCAAAGGACTGTTAAACACTGAAGCTTTCTTT.

The chain uses TRBV6-1 and TRBJ1-5; 9 positions agree with TRBD1. The CDR3 has 16 amino acids. In germline, CDR1 is MNHNS, CDR2 SASEGT. Losses at the gene ends were 3 bases for V and 5 bases for J; bases not matched to a gene: 8. For the CDR3, the DNA is TGTGCCAGCAGTGAGCCCCCCCGACAGGGGGATCAGCCCCAGCATTTT. This gives the protein CASSEPPRQGDQPQHF.